The 8 T cell receptor beta chains below come from one sample, sequenced in a study of beta chain features in type 1 diabetes. The sequenced template was cDNA made from the entire isolated RNA. The assay was immunoSEQ multiplex PCR, and TCRdb's table has in-frame clones only and misses some. This repertoire shows roughly 140,000 clones, approximately 10% found once; its top ten account for roughly 1.9%. Sequenced material: central memory CD4+ T cells from blood. Receptor source: a man younger than 30 in good health.

This clone was seen a few times. This chain links TRBV4-3 with TRBJ2-5; D is possibly TRBD1 or TRBD2 (5 bases each). V lost 3 bases to trimming and J lost 5 bases, with 13 bases between them. The germline gives CDR1 LGHNA, CDR2 YSLEER. CDR3 size: 14 residues. The CDR3 coding sequence is TGCGCCAGCAGCCAGAGGGCAGGGTTGGAGACCCAGTACTTC. It encodes CASSQRAGLETQYF.

As concerns this clone: The same CDR3 arises from other DNA sequences in this sample as well. This chain links TRBV13 with TRBJ1-5; 9 bases line up with TRBD1. The CDR3 runs 15 residues. The germline gives CDR1 PRHDT, CDR2 FYEKMQ (reference sequence). V dropped 3 bases and J dropped 4; count of bases not matched to a gene: 4. The CDR3 sequence is CASSFGTGRNQPQHF. CDR3 in DNA: TGTGCCAGCAGCTTTGGGACAGGGAGGAATCAGCCCCAGCATTTT.

This clone occurred a few times. The chain has TRBV29-1 and TRBJ2-7, with 10 bases aligning to TRBD1. The ends lost 6 bases at V and 4 bases at J; junction bases unmatched: 6. The CDR3 has 13 residues. The germline gives CDR1 SQVTM, CDR2 ANQGSEA. The CDR3 reads CSVGGQGTYEQYF. The CDR3 DNA is TGCAGCGTCGGGGGACAGGGGACTTACGAGCAGTACTTC.

This clone was seen a few times. The rearrangement joins TRBV6-5 to TRBJ2-7; 9 bases agree with TRBD1. Per germline, CDR1 MNHEY and CDR2 SVGAGI. Losses at the gene ends were 4 bases for V and 1 base for J; bases not matched to a gene: 8. The CDR3 length is 16 residues. The CDR3 sequence: CASSSQPGQGSYEQYF. The CDR3 DNA sequence: TGTGCCAGCAGTTCCCAACCGGGACAGGGATCCTACGAGCAGTACTTC.

This clone was seen only a few times. The rearrangement links TRBV14 to TRBJ2-4; 8 nucleotides align to TRBD2. CDR3 length: 16 amino acids. Trimming at V came to 3 bases and at J to 1 base, leaving 5 bases not matched to a gene. Germline V CDR1 and CDR2: SGHDN, FVKESK. The CDR3: CASSQRGDPAKNIQYF. CDR3 bases: TGTGCCAGCAGCCAGCGGGGGGACCCCGCCAAAAACATTCAGTACTTC. Combining the CDR3 with reference TRBV14 and TRBJ2-4 gives the whole variable domain EAGVTQFPSHSVIEKGQTVTLRCDPISGHDNLYWYRRVMGKEIKFLLHFVKESKQDESGMPNNRFLAERTGGTYSTLKVQPAELEDSGVYFCASSQRGDPAKNIQYFGAGTRLSVL.

This chain joins TRBV30 and TRBJ1-5, with D tentatively TRBD1 (5 bases). V gave up 3 bases and J gave up 1 base, with 7 bases separating them. The CDR3 runs 13 residues. Germline V gene data show CDR1 as GTSNPN and CDR2 as SVGIG (reference sequence). The CDR3 coding sequence is TGTGCCTGGAGCGGGGGGAGCAATCAGCCCCAGCATTTT. This codes for CAWSGGSNQPQHF. The variable domain in full, completed from reference TRBV30 and TRBJ1-5, reads SQTIHQWPATLVQPVGSPLSLECTVEGTSNPNLYWYRQAAGRGLQLLFYSVGIGQISSEVPQNLSASRPQDRQFILSSKKLLLSDSGFYLCAWSGGSNQPQHFGDGTRLSIL.

This clone occurred a few times. The chain is built from TRBV7-2 and TRBJ1-2; perhaps TRBD1 as D (6 bases). The CDR3 has 14 amino acids. V lost 0 bases to trimming and J lost 2 bases, with 7 bases between them. Germline CDR1 and CDR2: SGHTA and FQGNSA. The CDR3 region is CASSLAGGNYGYTF. The CDR3 nucleotides read TGTGCCAGCAGCTTAGCTGGGGGCAACTATGGCTACACCTTC.

This clone was seen at least ten times. This chain joins TRBV19 and TRBJ2-6; D is uncertain. Germline V gene lookup returns CDR1 LNHDA and CDR2 SQIVND (reference sequence). The CDR3 runs 15 residues. With 2 bases removed from V and 4 bases from J, the gap between germline ends came to 9 bases. CDR3 bases: TGTGCCAGTAGTATACTCAAAACAGGGGCCAACGTCCTGACTTTC. The encoded protein is CASSILKTGANVLTF.